This T cell receptor (beta chain) was identified during a study of blood T cell repertoires in COVID-19. Enrolled through a virtual design, the participants were between about 18 and 100 years of age and came from around 25 US areas. The data were produced by immunoSEQ multiplex PCR, yet TCRdb's version contains in-frame clones alone and is incomplete. The table includes roughly 290,000 clones, approximately 85% detected once. Sequenced: PBMCs or T cells enriched from blood (not recorded which). The TCR sequence derives from a man aged 25 to 45 who had recovered from COVID-19.

CDR3 coding DNA: TGTGCCAGCAGCCAAGAAGGGGGGACTAGAAAAGAGACCCAGTACTTC. Translated, it gives CASSQEGGTRKETQYF. V and J are TRBV4-2 and TRBJ2-5; 8 nucleotides line up with TRBD2. This CDR3 comprises 16 residues. After removal of 0 bases from V and 3 bases from J, the junction contained 6 bases not matched to a gene. Germline V gene sequence: CDR1 LGHNA, CDR2 YNFKEQ.